The rows below give T cell receptor beta chains drawn from one sample of a study of T cell responses to AZD1222 COVID-19 vaccine. Some clones are missing from TCRdb's copy, which holds only in-frame ones; the method was immunoSEQ multiplex PCR. Found here are just under 90,000 clones, 88% of them singletons; the top ten hold approximately 5.5%. The sequenced sample was peripheral blood, obtained on day 0 of AZD1222 vaccination. Receptors were obtained from an adult in good health. The CDR3 runs from the conserved cysteine through the conserved F or W. D genes are given only for firm matches. Clone sizes are given selectively: once, few, many, or a class where the clone is expanded.

TRBV3-1/TRBV3-2	-	TRBD1	TRBJ2-5	CASRKTGGTETQYF	TGTGCCAGCAGGAAAACAGGGGGCACAGAGACCCAGTACTTC
TRBV7-3	-	TRBD1	TRBJ1-2	CASSLGQSDYGYTF	TGTGCCAGCAGCTTGGGACAGTCGGACTATGGCTACACCTTC
TRBV9	once	TRBD1	TRBJ2-7	CASSEGQGSSYEQYF	TGTGCCAGCAGCGAGGGACAGGGAAGCTCCTACGAGCAGTACTTC
TRBV5-1	-	-	TRBJ1-1	CASSLTATEAFF	TGCGCCAGCAGCTTGACCGCCACTGAAGCTTTCTTT
TRBV7-2	-	TRBD2	TRBJ2-3	CASSGWTSPRTDTQYF	TGTGCCAGCAGCGGGTGGACTAGCCCCCGCACAGATACGCAGTATTTT
TRBV5-1	-	-	TRBJ2-5	CASSLWEDETQYF	TGCGCCAGCAGCTTGTGGGAGGATGAGACCCAGTACTTC
TRBV18	-	TRBD1	TRBJ1-1	CASSPRTGNTEAFF	TGTGCCAGCTCACCACGGACAGGGAACACTGAAGCTTTCTTT
TRBV28	-	-	TRBJ2-1	CASSETKRTEQFF	TGTGCCAGCAGTGAAACAAAGCGGACCGAGCAGTTCTTC
TRBV11-2	-	-	TRBJ2-3	CASSLGVTDTQYF	TGTGCCAGCAGCTTAGGGGTTACGGATACGCAGTATTTT
TRBV5-4	-	-	TRBJ2-5	CASSLRAGRETQYF	TGTGCCAGCAGCTTGAGGGCAGGGAGGGAGACCCAGTACTTC
TRBV5-1	-	TRBD1	TRBJ1-4	CASSADRGHEKLFF	TGCGCCAGCAGCGCCGACAGGGGGCACGAAAAACTGTTTTTT
TRBV6-5	-	TRBD1	TRBJ1-2	CASSYYRGRNGYTF	TGTGCCAGCAGTTATTACAGGGGGCGGAATGGCTACACCTTC
TRBV5-5	-	-	TRBJ2-5	CASSLMVPPEETQYF	TGTGCCAGCAGCTTGATGGTCCCGCCTGAGGAGACCCAGTACTTC
TRBV19	-	TRBD1	TRBJ1-1	CASNFEPGQGLMNTEAFF	TGTGCCAGTAATTTCGAGCCGGGACAGGGACTCATGAACACTGAAGCTTTCTTT
TRBV2	-	-	TRBJ2-2	CASVTGPRNTGELFF	TGTGCCAGCGTAACCGGACCCCGAAACACCGGGGAGCTGTTTTTT
TRBV5-4	once	TRBD2	TRBJ2-1	CASRLAGEHNEQFF	TGTGCCAGCAGACTAGCGGGAGAGCACAATGAGCAGTTCTTC
TRBV28	-	TRBD2	TRBJ2-1	CASSLVGLAGYNEQFF	TGTGCCAGCAGTTTAGTCGGACTAGCGGGATACAATGAGCAGTTCTTC
TRBV5-4	-	-	TRBJ1-4	CASSLEGGGQVFF	TGTGCCAGCAGCTTGGAGGGGGGGGGACAAGTGTTTTTT
TRBV29-1	-	-	TRBJ1-4	CSVSSRDEKLFF	TGCAGCGTGAGCTCGAGGGATGAAAAACTGTTTTTT
TRBV12-3/TRBV12-4	-	-	TRBJ1-5	CASSLGQNQPQHF	TGTGCCAGCAGTTTAGGACAGAATCAGCCCCAGCATTTT
TRBV2	-	-	TRBJ2-1	CASSLLTARGVYNEQFF	TGTGCCAGCAGTCTTCTCACAGCGAGGGGGGTCTACAATGAGCAGTTCTTC
TRBV7-9	-	-	TRBJ1-1	CASSLGGVNTEAFF	TGTGCCAGCAGCTTAGGGGGAGTGAACACTGAAGCTTTCTTT
TRBV6-1	-	-	TRBJ1-5	CASSEYRSSNQPQHF	TGTGCCAGCAGTGAATACAGATCTAGCAATCAGCCCCAGCATTTT
TRBV20-1	-	-	TRBJ2-2	CSASLTGNTGELFF	TGCAGTGCTAGTCTGACAGGGAACACCGGGGAGCTGTTTTTT
TRBV5-1	-	TRBD2	TRBJ2-7	CASSPRGTSGYEQYF	TGCGCCAGCAGCCCCCGCGGGACTAGCGGCTACGAGCAGTACTTC
TRBV7-8	-	TRBD2	TRBJ2-3	CASSLRTSGSADTQYF	TGTGCCAGCAGCTTAAGAACTAGCGGGAGTGCAGATACGCAGTATTTT
TRBV5-1	-	TRBD1	TRBJ1-1	CASSRTGTSSAFF	TGCGCCAGCAGCAGGACAGGGACTAGCAGCGCTTTCTTT
TRBV2	-	TRBD1	TRBJ1-4	CASSGHRTGSNEKLFF	TGTGCCAGCAGTGGCCATCGGACAGGTTCTAATGAAAAACTGTTTTTT
TRBV19	-	-	TRBJ2-7	CASSTDGEQYF	TGTGCCAGTAGTACCGACGGCGAGCAGTACTTC
TRBV6-6	-	-	TRBJ1-5	CASSLGGISNQPQHF	TGTGCCAGCAGTTTGGGGGGCATTAGCAATCAGCCCCAGCATTTT
TRBV28	-	-	TRBJ1-2	CAILGGESDGYTF	TGTGCCATCCTAGGTGGGGAATCGGATGGCTACACCTTC
TRBV5-1	-	-	TRBJ2-5	CASSLGGSETQYF	TGCGCCAGCAGCTTGGGAGGGTCCGAGACCCAGTACTTC
TRBV2	-	TRBD1	TRBJ1-4	CASVGQGARNEKLFF	TGTGCCAGCGTCGGACAGGGGGCGCGGAATGAAAAACTGTTTTTT
TRBV7-9	-	-	TRBJ1-4	CASSLEQSEKLFF	TGTGCCAGCAGCTTAGAACAAAGTGAAAAACTGTTTTTT
TRBV11-2	-	-	TRBJ1-1	CASSLARQPNTEAFF	TGTGCCAGCAGCTTAGCCAGACAACCGAACACTGAAGCTTTCTTT
TRBV6-5	-	-	TRBJ1-6	CAGRGGSNSPLHF	TGTGCCGGCCGCGGGGGGAGTAATTCACCCCTCCACTTT
TRBV4-1	-	-	TRBJ1-5	CASSQGNAGGQPQHF	TGCGCCAGCAGCCAAGGGAACGCCGGAGGCCAGCCCCAGCATTTT
TRBV28	-	TRBD1	TRBJ1-1	CASRMTGGPEAFF	TGTGCCAGCAGGATGACAGGGGGTCCTGAAGCTTTCTTT
TRBV30	-	TRBD1	TRBJ2-7	CAGQGAYEQYF	TGTGCGGGACAGGGGGCCTACGAGCAGTACTTC
TRBV5-4	few	TRBD2	TRBJ2-7	CASSLGVPGGRYEQYF	TGTGCCAGCAGCTTAGGAGTACCGGGAGGCCGCTACGAGCAGTACTTC
TRBV11-3	-	-	TRBJ2-3	CASSLVKGPRMDTQYF	TGTGCCAGCAGCTTAGTTAAGGGCCCTCGAATGGATACGCAGTATTTT
TRBV5-6	-	TRBD2	TRBJ2-7	CASSRGLAGVGEQYF	TGTGCCAGCAGCCGGGGACTAGCGGGAGTAGGAGAGCAGTACTTC
TRBV12-3/TRBV12-4	-	TRBD1	TRBJ1-2	CASSRQGGGYTF	TGTGCCAGCAGTCGACAGGGTGGCGGCTACACCTTC
TRBV7-9	-	TRBD1	TRBJ2-3	CASSSIRDSPRRSADTQYF	TGTGCCAGCAGCTCTATCCGGGACAGTCCTCGTCGGAGCGCAGATACGCAGTATTTT
TRBV5-4	-	-	TRBJ2-5	CASSRGRKQETQYF	TGTGCCAGCAGCCGGGGACGGAAACAAGAGACCCAGTACTTC
TRBV7-3	-	-	TRBJ2-1	CASSQRGDYNEQFF	TGTGCCAGCAGTCAGAGGGGGGACTACAATGAGCAGTTCTTC
TRBV10-1	-	-	TRBJ2-3	CASSPRNSTTDTQYF	TGCGCCAGCAGCCCCAGGAACTCTACCACAGATACGCAGTATTTT
TRBV5-4	-	-	TRBJ2-7	CASSPGGPTYEQYF	TGTGCCAGCAGCCCCGGAGGGCCGACCTACGAGCAGTACTTC